The next 27 T cell receptor beta chains were all read from a single sample in a study of healthy donors' naive CD4 and CD8 T cells. TCR libraries were built from 400 to 650 ng of total RNA by linear amplification. In TCRdb, the reads were re-called with MiXCR into one record per CDR3 protein. This repertoire shows around 200,000 distinct CDR3 sequences, about 70% found once; its top ten account for 2.3%. Sequences were obtained from naive CD4+ and CD8+ T cells sorted from blood, pooled from several donors. These receptors were collected from a pool of human donors in good health; the sample pools cells from several healthy donors.

This chain uses TRBV7-8 with TRBJ2-7; a weak D match, TRBD1 (5 bases). Trimming removed 5 bases at V and 5 bases at J, with 16 bases between. The CDR3 spans 14 residues. Germline loops: CDR1 SGHVS, CDR2 FQNEAQ. Here the CDR3 reads CASSPPGLVHEQYF. DNA of the CDR3: TGTGCCAGCAGCCCTCCAGGGTTGGTCCACGAGCAGTACTTC.

This clonotype was picked up a small number of times. This chain links TRBV29-1 with TRBJ1-5; 9 positions agree with TRBD1. V shed 6 bases and J 5 bases; nucleotides not matched to a gene: 2. This CDR3 is 12 amino acids long. The germline V gene has CDR1 SQVTM and CDR2 ANQGSEA. The CDR3 sequence is CSVRTGDQPQHF. The CDR3 region has the DNA TGCAGCGTCCGGACAGGGGATCAGCCCCAGCATTTT. Using reference TRBV29-1 and TRBJ1-5 for the parts outside the CDR3, the full variable domain is SAVISQKPSRDICQRGTSLTIQCQVDSQVTMMFWYRQQPGQSLTLIATANQGSEATYESGFVIDKFPISRPNLTFSTLTVSNMSPEDSSIYLCSVRTGDQPQHFGDGTRLSIL.

V is TRBV15 and J is TRBJ2-7; D is unclear. Germline loops: CDR1 LNHNV, CDR2 YYDKDF (reference sequence). V was pared by 1 base and J by 2 bases, with 18 bases between. The CDR3 has 17 residues. CDR3 protein: CATSRAVIWAATYEQYF. Written as DNA, the CDR3 is TGTGCCACCAGCAGAGCAGTGATTTGGGCAGCAACCTACGAGCAGTACTTC. The full variable domain, with the rest looked up from reference TRBV15 and TRBJ2-7, is DAMVIQNPRYQVTQFGKPVTLSCSQTLNHNVMYWYQQKSSQAPKLLFHYYDKDFNNEADTPDNFQSRRPNTSFCFLDIRSPGLGDTAMYLCATSRAVIWAATYEQYFGPGTRLTVT.

This clonotype was found a few times. V usage is TRBV29-1 and J usage is TRBJ2-5, with 10 bases that match TRBD2. Germline CDR1 and CDR2: SQVTM and ANQGSEA. This CDR3 comprises 14 residues. Trimming removed 3 bases from V and 6 bases from J; junction bases left unmatched: 7. Here the CDR3 reads CSVEASGRRQTQYF. Here the CDR3 DNA reads TGCAGCGTTGAGGCTAGCGGGAGAAGACAGACCCAGTACTTC.

This clonotype was recorded only once. V is TRBV29-1 and J is TRBJ2-1; D uncertain. CDR1 and CDR2 (germline): SQVTM, ANQGSEA. This CDR3 comprises 11 residues. Trimming took 7 bases from V and 9 from J, leaving 13 bases between them. The DNA for the CDR3 is TGCAGCGCCTCGGCAGGCGGTGAGCAGTTCTTC. Translation: CSASAGGEQFF.

In DNA form, the CDR3 reads TGTGCCAAGACCATGGACAGGGTCGGCATTCAGTACTTC. Translation: CAKTMDRVGIQYF. This sequence joins TRBV21-1 and TRBJ2-4; TRBD1, the table's D call, was not compared with the DNA. TRBV21-1 is tagged as a pseudogene. The CDR3 extends over 13 amino acids.

CDR3 nucleotide sequence: TGCAGCGTTGGTGGACTAGCAGCCGGGGAGCTGTTTTTT. It is translated as CSVGGLAAGELFF. This chain links TRBV29-1 with TRBJ2-2; 8 nucleotides line up with TRBD2. With 4 bases clipped from V and 6 bases from J, the junction kept 4 bases outside the gene matches. Germline CDR1 SQVTM, CDR2 ANQGSEA. The CDR3 contains 13 residues.

Concerning this clonotype itself: A junction end diverges from the germline sequence, so it may reflect a read error. The chain combines TRBV4-2 with TRBJ1-2; D is unresolved. This CDR3 has 14 amino acids. Germline loops: CDR1 LGHNA, CDR2 YNFKEQ. CDR3 in DNA: TGCGCCAGCAGCCAAGCGTTAGACGCCTATGGCTACACCTTC. It yields the protein CASSQALDAYGYTF.

This rearrangement joins TRBV12-3 or TRBV12-4 to TRBJ1-1, with 11 nucleotides matching TRBD1. The V and J ends lost 6 bases and 3 bases, in that order; junction bases with no gene match: 12. The CDR3 totals 17 residues. The DNA for the CDR3 is TGTGCCAGCAGCAAAGGACAGGGGGCGACGACGGACACTGAAGCTTTCTTT. It yields the protein CASSKGQGATTDTEAFF.

The genes are TRBV24-1 and TRBJ2-3; D not certain. V lost 5 bases, J lost 6 bases, and 8 bases lay in between. The CDR3 covers 12 residues. The germline gives CDR1 KGHDR, CDR2 SFDVKD. The DNA for the CDR3 is TGTGCCACCAGTGCGACTCGGGATACGCAGTATTTT. This translates into CATSATRDTQYF.

The rearrangement uses TRBV19 and TRBJ1-5; 10 bases are a match to TRBD1. Germline CDR1 reads LNHDA; CDR2 reads SQIVND (reference sequence). This CDR3 has 18 residues. The V gene end was trimmed by 6 bases and the J gene end by 0 bases; junction bases not matched to a gene: 11. The CDR3 nucleotides are TGTGCCAGTAGCCCCCTCTGGACAGGGGGGTATAGCAATCAGCCCCAGCATTTT. Encoded protein: CASSPLWTGGYSNQPQHF. The entire variable domain, with the rest obtained from reference TRBV19 and TRBJ1-5, is as follows: DGGITQSPKYLFRKEGQNVTLSCEQNLNHDAMYWYRQDPGQGLRLIYYSQIVNDFQKGDIAEGYSVSREKKESFPLTVTSAQKNPTAFYLCASSPLWTGGYSNQPQHFGDGTRLSIL.

This clonotype was seen a few times. This chain connects TRBV15 to TRBJ1-2, with D possibly being TRBD1 (5 bases). Germline V gene sequence: CDR1 LNHNV, CDR2 YYDKDF (reference sequence). V lost 1 base, J lost 4 bases, and 13 bases lay in between. This CDR3 has 15 residues. The CDR3 protein is CATSRVQAGSYGYTF. For the CDR3, the DNA is TGTGCCACCAGCAGAGTACAGGCGGGATCCTATGGCTACACCTTC.

CDR3 loop: CSAREPNNYGYTF. CDR3 bases: TGCAGCGCCAGGGAACCCAATAACTATGGCTACACCTTC. V gene TRBV29-1 combines with J gene TRBJ1-2; possible D gene TRBD1, 5 bases. Germline V lookup: CDR1 SQVTM, CDR2 ANQGSEA. Trimming removed 7 bases from V and 1 base from J, with 13 bases in between. CDR3 length: 13 residues.

J is TRBJ1-1 and V is TRBV6-5; D perhaps matches TRBD1 (5 bases). The CDR3 is 12 amino acids. Germline CDR1 MNHEY, CDR2 SVGAGI. The V and J ends lost 4 bases and 11 bases respectively, with 14 bases between them. The CDR3 sequence is CASSFPGTDAFF. In DNA, the CDR3 is TGTGCCAGCAGTTTCCCCGGGACGGACGCTTTCTTT.

V is TRBV15 and J is TRBJ2-3; D gene ambiguous. This CDR3 has 14 residues. Germline lookup yields CDR1 LNHNV and CDR2 YYDKDF (reference sequence). The germline V and J ends were trimmed by 3 bases and 2 bases, with 9 bases remaining between them. In DNA, the CDR3 is TGTGCCACCAGCAGTGGACCAACCACAGATACGCAGTATTTT. This encodes CATSSGPTTDTQYF.

This clonotype was detected a few times. V usage is TRBV4-2 and J usage is TRBJ1-1, with a tentative D call TRBD1 (6 bases). Germline CDR1 and CDR2: LGHNA and YNFKEQ. The CDR3 totals 14 residues. The V end lost 4 bases, the J end lost 3 bases, and 12 bases lay between the germline ends. The CDR3 DNA reads as TGTGCCAGCAGCCCGGAGGGGGGCTACACTGAAGCTTTCTTT. The encoded protein is CASSPEGGYTEAFF.

V gene TRBV29-1 combines with J gene TRBJ2-3; 10 bases are a match to TRBD2. J gave up 0 bases and V 8 bases, and 11 bases lay outside the gene matches. CDR1 and CDR2 (germline): SQVTM, ANQGSEA. This CDR3 contains 16 residues. CDR3 residues: CSPGLAHCPSTDTQYF. The CDR3 coding sequence is TGCAGCCCGGGACTAGCGCACTGTCCTAGCACAGATACGCAGTATTTT.

The chain links TRBV6-5 to TRBJ1-1, with D possibly matching TRBD1 (6 bases). Germline V gives CDR1 MNHEY, CDR2 SVGAGI. The CDR3 has 15 amino acids. Trimming took off 6 bases at V and 6 bases at J, with 20 bases between the two ends. CDR3 region: CASSPLTGRSPEAFF. DNA of the CDR3: TGTGCCAGCAGCCCTTTAACAGGGAGGAGCCCTGAAGCTTTCTTT.

The chain uses TRBV6-1 and TRBJ2-7; D perhaps matches TRBD2 (5 bases). This CDR3 is built from 14 residues. CDR1 is MNHNS and CDR2 is SASEGT in the germline V gene. The V and J ends lost 1 base and 2 bases respectively, with 9 bases between them. CDR3 nucleotide sequence: TGTGCCAGCAGTGAAGGGACGGGAACCTACGAGCAGTACTTC. It codes for CASSEGTGTYEQYF.

This clonotype was found many times. The V and J genes are TRBV12-3 or TRBV12-4 and TRBJ2-2; D ambiguous. The CDR3 covers 13 residues. Between the trimmed V and J ends, which lost 8 bases and 10 bases, there was a span of 17 bases. The CDR3 region has the DNA TGTGCCAGCGATCCGGGCGAGTCCGCGGAGCTGTTTTTT. Translation: CASDPGESAELFF.

V is TRBV5-5 and J is TRBJ1-1, with no clear D. From germline, CDR1 is SGHKS and CDR2 YYEKEE (reference sequence). V gave up 3 bases and J gave up 4 bases, with 22 bases separating them. The CDR3 has 17 residues. The CDR3 reads CASSSLPGFNRGTEAFF. Here the CDR3 DNA reads TGTGCCAGCAGCTCCCTTCCCGGTTTTAATCGGGGCACTGAAGCTTTCTTT.

This clonotype was recorded a few times. The chain has TRBV29-1 and TRBJ2-7; the match to TRBD1 covers 9 bases. After removal of 5 bases from V and 7 bases from J, the junction contained 9 bases not matched to a gene. The CDR3 is 13 residues long. Germline CDR1 reads SQVTM; CDR2 reads ANQGSEA. The CDR3 here is CSVSRDRENEQYF. The CDR3 DNA reads TGCAGCGTTAGCCGGGACAGGGAAAATGAGCAGTACTTC.

The J gene is TRBJ2-5, the V gene TRBV10-3; possibly TRBD2 for D (6 bases). The V gene lost 2 bases and the J gene lost 2 bases, with 9 bases spanning the gap. The germline CDR1 and CDR2 sequences are ENHRY and SYGVKD. CDR3 size: 14 residues. Here the CDR3 reads CAISEPSVQETQYF. In DNA form, the CDR3 reads TGTGCCATCAGTGAGCCTAGCGTTCAAGAGACCCAGTACTTC.

This chain uses TRBV20-1 with TRBJ2-3, with D uncertain. Germline values: CDR1 DFQATT, CDR2 SNEGSKA (reference sequence). Trimming took off 8 bases at V and 4 bases at J, with 13 bases between the two ends. The CDR3 sequence is 12 residues long. This CDR3 is CSLAPGADTQYF. The DNA of the CDR3 is TGCAGTCTTGCACCCGGCGCAGATACGCAGTATTTT.

This chain joins TRBV29-1 and TRBJ1-1, with D unresolved. V lost 3 bases, J lost 4 bases, and 6 bases lay in between. This CDR3 contains 11 residues. Looked up from germline, CDR1 is SQVTM and CDR2 is ANQGSEA. The CDR3 is CSVEGATEAFF. Written as DNA, the CDR3 is TGCAGCGTTGAGGGTGCCACTGAAGCTTTCTTT.

This clonotype showed up just a few times. V usage is TRBV30 and J usage is TRBJ2-7, with D possibly being TRBD2 (5 bases). Trimming cost V 2 bases and J 5 bases, with 7 bases left between them. This CDR3 has 11 residues. From germline, CDR1 is GTSNPN and CDR2 SVGIG (reference sequence). The CDR3 region is CAWSIGDEQYF. Written as DNA, the CDR3 is TGTGCCTGGAGTATCGGGGACGAGCAGTACTTC.

In its sample, this clonotype was seen a few times. The V gene is TRBV27, the J gene TRBJ1-5; D not certain. The CDR3 is made up of 15 amino acids. V dropped 6 bases and J dropped 5 bases, with 17 bases sitting between them. Germline V gives CDR1 MNHEY, CDR2 SMNVEV (reference sequence). CDR3 DNA sequence: TGTGCCAGCAGACCCAGCGCAGTCCATTATCAGCCCCAGCATTTT. The encoded protein is CASRPSAVHYQPQHF.